This TCR beta chain was observed in a study of type 1 regulatory T cells. In the study overall: T-allo10 is an in vitro-generated, Tr1-enriched CD4 T cell product specific for alloantigen. General observations from the study: Compared with non-Tr1 cells, Tr1 cells showed a narrower TCR repertoire.

In TCRdb, the reads were re-called with MiXCR into one record per CDR3 protein. The sample includes tens of thousands of distinct CDR3 sequences, 12% seen only once; the top ten take 6.5% to 9%. The CDR3 has 12 amino acids. Losses at the gene ends were 3 bases for V and 7 bases for J; bases not matched to a gene: 2. Germline-derived CDR1 and CDR2 are SQVTM and ANQGSEA. This clonotype was seen a few times. The antigen is not known. The source material was cultured non-Tr1 T cells, either the whole culture or a sorted T cell fraction (not recorded which). This clonotype was obtained from a human donor in good health. The genes are TRBV29-1 and TRBJ2-2, with 7 nucleotides matching TRBD2. The CDR3 sequence: CSVEGGSGELFF. Written as DNA, the CDR3 is TGCAGCGTTGAGGGGGGGAGCGGGGAGCTGTTTTTT.